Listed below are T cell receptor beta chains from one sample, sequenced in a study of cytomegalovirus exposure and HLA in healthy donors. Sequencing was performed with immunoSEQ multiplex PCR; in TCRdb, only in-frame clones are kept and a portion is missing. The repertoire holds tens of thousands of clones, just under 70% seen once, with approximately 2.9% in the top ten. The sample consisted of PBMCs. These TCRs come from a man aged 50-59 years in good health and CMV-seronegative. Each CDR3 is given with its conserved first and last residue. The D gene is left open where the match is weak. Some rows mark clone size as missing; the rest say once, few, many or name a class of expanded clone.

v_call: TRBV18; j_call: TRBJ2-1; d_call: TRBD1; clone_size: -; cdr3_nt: TGTGCCAGCTCACCGAGAAGGGGACAGGGTCGCGTCCACAATGAGCAGTTCTTC; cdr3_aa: CASSPRRGQGRVHNEQFF
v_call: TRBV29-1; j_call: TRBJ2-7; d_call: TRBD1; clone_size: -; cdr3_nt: TGCAGCGCCGGGACAGGGACTTACGAGCAGTACTTC; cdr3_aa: CSAGTGTYEQYF
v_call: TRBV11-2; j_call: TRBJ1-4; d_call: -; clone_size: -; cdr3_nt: TGTGCCAGCAGCTTGAACAGGGAAAAACTGTTTTTT; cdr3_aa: CASSLNREKLFF
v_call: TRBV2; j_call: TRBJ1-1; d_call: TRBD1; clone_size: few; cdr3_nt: TGTGCCAGCATCCTTGGGAGGGCAGGGGGCCTTAACGGAGCTTTCTTT; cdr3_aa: CASILGRAGGLNGAFF
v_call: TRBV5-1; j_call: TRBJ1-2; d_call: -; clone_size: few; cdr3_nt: TGCGCCAGCAGCTTGGACCAGGGGATTTATGGCTACACCTTC; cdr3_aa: CASSLDQGIYGYTF
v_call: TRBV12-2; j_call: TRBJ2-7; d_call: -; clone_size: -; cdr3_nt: TGTGCAAGTCGCCGTCCCGGGACAGGGCCCTACGAGCAGTACTTC; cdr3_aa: CASRRPGTGPYEQYF
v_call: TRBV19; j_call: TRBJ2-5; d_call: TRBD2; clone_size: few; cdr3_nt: TGTGCCAGTAGTATGCCTCCGGGACTAGCGGGGTCCCAAGAGACCCAGTACTTC; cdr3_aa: CASSMPPGLAGSQETQYF
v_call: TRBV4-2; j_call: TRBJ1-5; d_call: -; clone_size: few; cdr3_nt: TGTGCCAGCAGCCTGGGGGGACGGGGAGATCAGCCCCAGCATTTT; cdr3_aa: CASSLGGRGDQPQHF
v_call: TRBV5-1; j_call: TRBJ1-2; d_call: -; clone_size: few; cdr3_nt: TGCGCCAGCAGCTTGGGGTCGGGATTGGGGTATGGCTACACCTTC; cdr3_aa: CASSLGSGLGYGYTF
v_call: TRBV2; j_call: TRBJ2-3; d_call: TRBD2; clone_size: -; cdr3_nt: TGTGCCAGCAGTGACCGGGAGGGCACAGATACGCAGTATTTT; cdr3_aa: CASSDREGTDTQYF
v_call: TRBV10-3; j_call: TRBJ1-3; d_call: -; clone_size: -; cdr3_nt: TGTGCCATCAGTACGAAGACAGATCCTGGAAACACCATATATTTT; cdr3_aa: CAISTKTDPGNTIYF
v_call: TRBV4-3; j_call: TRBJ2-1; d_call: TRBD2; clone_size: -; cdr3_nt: TGCGCCAGCAGCCAAGATCGACCCACCGCGGGGGGAAATGAGCAGTTCTTC; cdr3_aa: CASSQDRPTAGGNEQFF
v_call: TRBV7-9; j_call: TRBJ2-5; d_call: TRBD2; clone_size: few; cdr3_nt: TGTGCCAGCCGTGGGTGGACTAGTGAGGGAGAGACCCAGTACTTC; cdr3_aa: CASRGWTSEGETQYF
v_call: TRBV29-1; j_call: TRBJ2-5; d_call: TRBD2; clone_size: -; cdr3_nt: TGCAGCGTTGAAACTAGCGGGAGGAAGCAGTACTTC; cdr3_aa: CSVETSGRKQYF
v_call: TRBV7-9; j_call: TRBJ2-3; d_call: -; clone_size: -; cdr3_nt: TGTGCCAGCAGCTTGATTGCGGGGAGCACAGATACGCAGTATTTT; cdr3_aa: CASSLIAGSTDTQYF
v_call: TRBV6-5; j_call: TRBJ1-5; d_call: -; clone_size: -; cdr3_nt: TGTGCCAGCAGTCGACTGTTTAGCAATCAGCCCCAGCATTTT; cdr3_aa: CASSRLFSNQPQHF
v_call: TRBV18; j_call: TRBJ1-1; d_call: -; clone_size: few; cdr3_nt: TGTGCCAGCTCATCCGCTAATAACAGGTACTTGAACACTGAAGCTTTCTTT; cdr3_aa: CASSSANNRYLNTEAFF